A single sample is the source of the 13 T cell receptor beta chains below, sequenced in a study of shared clonotypes between healthy human individuals. Here immunoSEQ multiplex PCR was the method, and the copy in TCRdb shows in-frame clones only, minus some. Here the sample spans about 2.3 million clones, 85% to 95% being singletons. Sequencing used naive CD4+ T cells from PBMCs. This sample's subset: CD45RA+ positively selected. These receptors all stem from a man between 18 and 35 years old in good health. Some clones in this sample may be carry-over from other donors' samples.

This clone was counted only a few times. The rearrangement links TRBV6-5 to TRBJ1-1, with a tentative D call TRBD1 (6 bases). The germline V gene encodes CDR1 MNHEY and CDR2 SVGAGI. Trimming cost V 6 bases and J 7 bases, with 15 bases left between them. The CDR3 consists of 13 residues. CDR3 loop: CASRQGGRFEAFF. CDR3 in DNA: TGTGCCAGCAGACAGGGAGGACGATTTGAAGCTTTCTTT.

This chain joins TRBV6-1 and TRBJ2-7; D is possibly TRBD2 (6 bases). From germline, CDR1 is MNHNS and CDR2 SASEGT. V was shortened by 3 bases and J by 1 base, with 16 bases between the two germline ends. CDR3 length equals 16 residues. The CDR3 bases are TGTGCCAGCAGTGACCCCGGGGGAGTTAGGTCCTACGAGCAGTACTTC. Translation: CASSDPGGVRSYEQYF.

The chain employs TRBV28 and TRBJ1-5; TRBD1 aligns across 11 bases. V trimming: 2 bases; J trimming: 5 bases; junction bases outside the gene matches: 5. Germline V gene sequence: CDR1 MDHEN, CDR2 SYDVKM. This CDR3 contains 16 residues. CDR3 sequence reads: CASSLTGDRGYQPQHF. CDR3 sequence (DNA): TGTGCCAGCAGTTTAACGGGGGACAGGGGGTATCAGCCCCAGCATTTT.

CDR3 DNA sequence: TGTGCCAGCAGTGAAGCGCGTGGGGGGGCGCGGGAGACCCAGTACTTC. This codes for CASSEARGGARETQYF. This chain joins TRBV6-1 and TRBJ2-5; D perhaps matches TRBD2 (7 bases). Per germline, CDR1 MNHNS and CDR2 SASEGT. The CDR3 loop spans 16 amino acids. Between the trimmed V and J ends, which lost 0 bases and 5 bases, there was a span of 16 bases.

V and J are TRBV19 and TRBJ1-5, with no clear D. The CDR3 runs 14 residues. Trimming pared 8 bases from V and 7 bases from J, leaving 18 bases between. Germline V CDR1 and CDR2: LNHDA, SQIVND (reference sequence). The CDR3 loop is CASAGGWTAQPQHF. The CDR3 DNA reads TGTGCCAGTGCCGGAGGATGGACTGCCCAGCCCCAGCATTTT.

The J gene is TRBJ2-2, the V gene TRBV30; TRBD1 matches at 9 bases. The CDR3 is 16 residues long. V dropped 2 bases and J dropped 4; count of bases not matched to a gene: 8. Germline CDR1 GTSNPN, CDR2 SVGIG (reference sequence). CDR3 sequence: CAWSRGRTGVTGELFF. As DNA, the CDR3 is TGTGCCTGGAGTAGAGGGAGGACAGGGGTCACCGGGGAGCTGTTTTTT.

The chain joins TRBV27 to TRBJ2-7; TRBD1 matches 10 bases. The CDR3 contains 17 residues. Trimming removed 5 bases from V and 2 bases from J; junction bases left unmatched: 12. CDR1 is MNHEY, CDR2 SMNVEV, per germline (reference sequence). Written as DNA, the CDR3 is TGTGCCAGCAGTCTCTTCTACACCGGGACAGGGGCCTACGAGCAGTACTTC. Amino acid sequence: CASSLFYTGTGAYEQYF.

The V and J genes are TRBV4-3 and TRBJ2-7; TRBD2 matches at 11 bases. Germline assignment: CDR1 LGHNA and CDR2 YSLEER. Trimming at V came to 3 bases and at J to 1 base, leaving 5 bases not matched to a gene. This CDR3 is built from 16 residues. CDR3 in amino acids: CASSQELAGASYEQYF. CDR3 nucleotides: TGCGCCAGCAGCCAGGAACTAGCGGGAGCGTCCTACGAGCAGTACTTC.

J is TRBJ2-7 and V is TRBV4-3; TRBD2 matches at 12 bases. There are 19 residues in the CDR3. Per germline, CDR1 LGHNA and CDR2 YSLEER. The J segment lost 3 bases and the V segment lost 0 bases, leaving 12 bases of the junction unmatched. CDR3 loop: CASSQDRAVGLAGLYEQYF. The CDR3, as DNA: TGCGCCAGCAGCCAAGATCGCGCCGTAGGACTAGCGGGACTCTACGAGCAGTACTTC.

V usage is TRBV4-1 and J usage is TRBJ2-5, with D perhaps matching TRBD1 (6 bases). The CDR3 length is 14 residues. CDR1 MGHRA and CDR2 YSYEKL come from the germline V gene. V lost 2 bases and J 3 bases, leaving 10 bases between the germline ends. CDR3 amino acids: CASSQLPGEETQYF. CDR3 DNA: TGCGCCAGCAGCCAACTCCCAGGGGAAGAGACCCAGTACTTC.

On this clone itself: The sample holds other DNA sequences that translate to the same CDR3. This chain connects TRBV7-2 to TRBJ1-2; D call uncertain. CDR1 and CDR2 from the germline V gene are SGHTA and FQGNSA. The length of the CDR3 is 12 residues. V was shortened by 2 bases and J by 2 bases, with 3 bases between the two germline ends. This CDR3 reads CASSLYNYGYTF. CDR3 nucleotide sequence: TGTGCCAGCAGCTTATACAACTATGGCTACACCTTC.

Written as DNA, the CDR3 is TGTGCCAGTAGTATAAAGGGCAGTAATCAGCCCCAGCATTTT. Its translation is CASSIKGSNQPQHF. The chain links TRBV19 to TRBJ1-5; D unclear. This CDR3 spans 14 amino acids. Germline values: CDR1 LNHDA, CDR2 SQIVND (reference sequence). Trimming shortened V by 2 bases and J by 4 bases, and 9 bases separated the two germline ends.

Regarding this clone: Other DNA sequences in the same sample also yield this CDR3. This rearrangement joins TRBV27 to TRBJ1-5, with D tentatively TRBD1 (5 bases). V was shortened by 1 base and J by 2 bases, with 9 bases between the two germline ends. CDR1 and CDR2 from the germline V gene are MNHEY and SMNVEV (reference sequence). The CDR3 has 15 residues. The CDR3 sequence is CASSLLGGGNQPQHF. As DNA, the CDR3 is TGTGCCAGCAGTTTATTGGGGGGGGGCAATCAGCCCCAGCATTTT.